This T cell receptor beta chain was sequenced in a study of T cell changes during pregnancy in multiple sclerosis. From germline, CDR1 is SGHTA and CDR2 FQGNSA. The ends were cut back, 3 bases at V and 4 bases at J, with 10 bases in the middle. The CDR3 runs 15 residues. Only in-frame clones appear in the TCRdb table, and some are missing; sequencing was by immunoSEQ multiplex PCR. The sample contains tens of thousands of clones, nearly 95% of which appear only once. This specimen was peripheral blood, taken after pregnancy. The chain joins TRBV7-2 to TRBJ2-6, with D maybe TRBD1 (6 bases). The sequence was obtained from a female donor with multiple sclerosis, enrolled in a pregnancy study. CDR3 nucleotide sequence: TGTGCCAGCAGCTTCGCAGGGGTGGGGGCCAACGTCCTGACTTTC. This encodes CASSFAGVGANVLTF.